This T cell receptor beta chain was found in a study of Graves' ophthalmopathy and Graves' hyperthyroidism. Germline CDR1 and CDR2: SNHLY and FYNNEI. The CDR3 runs 14 residues. V was shortened by 5 bases and J by 1 base, with 10 bases between the two germline ends. None of the included patients had other autoimmune diseases, uncontrolled infections, pregnancy or lactation, as these led to exclusion. Transcripts of RNA were the source for amplifying TCR beta CDR3 regions. First-round RT-PCR with HTBI primers preceded a second-round multiplex PCR. TCRdb recomputed calls from the multiplex PCR reads with MiXCR, one row per CDR3 protein. The sample lists more than 550,000 distinct CDR3 sequences, 35% to 50% occurring once. About this clonotype: As yet, its antigen is unknown.

General observations from the study: The majority of expanded thyroid clonotypes above 0.001 frequency also occurred in blood. With approximately 88% sensitivity and over 65% specificity, a 13-signature model separated ophthalmopathy from stable hyperthyroidism.

V gene TRBV2 combines with J gene TRBJ2-3, with D unresolved. This sequence originates from an adult man with Graves' ophthalmopathy. Sequencing input: peripheral blood. The CDR3 protein is CASSYRRGTDTQYF. CDR3 bases: TGTGCCAGCAGTTACCGCCGGGGCACAGATACGCAGTATTTT.